One sample yielded the 13 T cell receptor beta chains listed below, sequenced in a study of cytomegalovirus exposure and HLA in healthy donors. PCR primers comprised 60 Vbeta and 13 Jbeta primers. This table comes from immunoSEQ multiplex PCR, and its TCRdb copy is limited to in-frame clones, with some not included. The sample yields 180,000 or so clones, around 75% seen once. The specimen was PBMCs. These receptors were taken from a female donor in good health and CMV-seronegative.

V usage is TRBV7-2 and J usage is TRBJ2-6; unclear D gene. The V end was cut by 5 bases, the J end by 4 bases, with 9 bases between. The CDR3 sequence is 14 residues long. CDR1 SGHTA and CDR2 FQGNSA come from the germline V gene. This chain's CDR3 is CASSPEEGANVLTF. CDR3 nucleotide sequence: TGTGCCAGCAGCCCTGAGGAAGGGGCCAACGTCCTGACTTTC.

This chain links TRBV10-3 with TRBJ2-3; no clear D. V was shortened by 3 bases and J by 1 base, with 11 bases between the two germline ends. The CDR3 sequence is 15 residues long. The V gene's germline CDR1 is ENHRY and CDR2 SYGVKD. In DNA, the CDR3 is TGTGCCATCAGTGACCCCAAGAGTGGCACAGATACGCAGTATTTT. Translation gives CAISDPKSGTDTQYF.

The chain links TRBV4-1 to TRBJ1-2; TRBD1 matches 8 bases. The germline V gene has CDR1 MGHRA and CDR2 YSYEKL. There are 14 residues in the CDR3. The V and J ends lost 1 base and 2 bases, in that order; junction bases with no gene match: 0. The CDR3 reads CASSQGTGNYGYTF. For the CDR3, the DNA is TGCGCCAGCAGCCAAGGGACAGGGAACTATGGCTACACCTTC.

The chain joins TRBV21-1 to TRBJ2-5; the table's D call TRBD1 went unverified against the DNA. TRBV21-1 is a known pseudogene. The CDR3 runs 14 residues. In DNA, the CDR3 is TGTGCCAGCAGGAACCGAGGGGGAAAAGAGACCCAGTACTTC. It yields the protein CASRNRGGKETQYF.

To note about this clone: A read error may produce the germline difference seen at one junction end. This sequence joins TRBV7-7 and TRBJ2-5; TRBD2 might be the D (5 bases). The CDR3 is 13 amino acids. The germline V gene encodes CDR1 SSHAT and CDR2 FNYEAQ (reference sequence). The CDR3 nucleotides read TGTGCTAGCAGCTCGCTCCGGGGAGAGACCCAGTACTTC. This encodes CASSSLRGETQYF. Combining the CDR3 with reference TRBV7-7 and TRBJ2-5 gives the whole variable domain GAGVSQSPRYKVTKRGQDVTLRCDPISSHATLYWYQQALGQGPEFLTYFNYEAQPDKSGLPSDRFSAERPEGSISTLTIQRTEQRDSAMYRCASSSLRGETQYFGPGTRLLVL.

This clone has only one observation. The chain employs TRBV6-1 and TRBJ1-4, with 7 bases that match TRBD1. Germline CDR1 and CDR2: MNHNS and SASEGT. Germline trimming cut 4 bases from V and 8 bases from J; bases unmatched to any gene: 7. The CDR3 spans 14 residues. The CDR3 loop is CASSGGRGGEKLFF. The CDR3 bases are TGTGCCAGCAGTGGAGGTAGAGGGGGCGAAAAACTGTTTTTT.

The rearrangement links TRBV10-3 to TRBJ2-7; maybe TRBD1 (6 bases). Germline loops: CDR1 ENHRY, CDR2 SYGVKD. V lost 6 bases, J lost 3 bases, and 12 bases lay in between. CDR3 length: 13 residues. The CDR3 coding sequence is TGTGCCATCAGCGAAGGACAGAACTACGAGCAGTACTTC. Protein: CAISEGQNYEQYF.

The chain employs TRBV6-6 and TRBJ2-6, with no clear D. Germline values: CDR1 MNHNY, CDR2 SVGAGI (reference sequence). The V end lost 4 bases, the J end lost 0 bases, and 4 bases lay between the germline ends. The CDR3 is made up of 14 amino acids. This CDR3 is CASSSGSGANVLTF. As DNA, the CDR3 is TGTGCCAGCAGTTCAGGCTCTGGGGCCAACGTCCTGACTTTC.

The chain has TRBV5-5 and TRBJ1-2, with D unclear. Trimming stripped 3 bases from V and 2 bases from J, with 17 bases between. Germline values: CDR1 SGHKS, CDR2 YYEKEE (reference sequence). The CDR3 sequence is 16 residues long. The CDR3: CASSWATPTPNYGYTF. In nucleotides, the CDR3 is TGTGCCAGCAGCTGGGCGACACCTACGCCGAACTATGGCTACACCTTC.

The chain is built from TRBV9 and TRBJ2-4; perhaps TRBD1 as D (5 bases). This CDR3 comprises 16 residues. Germline assignment: CDR1 SGDLS and CDR2 YYNGEE. V was shortened by 4 bases and J by 4 bases, with 18 bases between the two germline ends. CDR3 region: CASSPSPGQLKNIQYF. The CDR3 nucleotides read TGTGCCAGCAGCCCTTCGCCAGGGCAACTTAAAAACATTCAGTACTTC.

The gene calls are TRBV7-2 and TRBJ2-7, with TRBD2 identical over 8 bases. Germline-derived CDR1 and CDR2 are SGHTA and FQGNSA. There are 19 residues in the CDR3. V gave up 0 bases and J gave up 4 bases; unmatched junction bases: 17. The CDR3 bases are TGTGCCAGCAGCTTAGCTACGGCGGGAGGCCCCCATTCGAGATACGAGCAGTACTTC. As protein: CASSLATAGGPHSRYEQYF. The full variable domain, rest sourced from reference TRBV7-2 and TRBJ2-7, is GAGVSQSPSNKVTEKGKDVELRCDPISGHTALYWYRQSLGQGLEFLIYFQGNSAPDKSGLPSDRFSAERTGGSVSTLTIQRTQQEDSAVYLCASSLATAGGPHSRYEQYFGPGTRLTVT.

The chain employs TRBV7-9 and TRBJ1-5; TRBD1 aligns across 7 bases. This CDR3 is built from 14 residues. With 5 bases clipped from V and 3 bases from J, the junction kept 4 bases outside the gene matches. Germline CDR1 SEHNR, CDR2 FQNEAQ (reference sequence). CDR3 amino acids: CASSRTGYNQPQHF. Written as DNA, the CDR3 is TGTGCCAGCAGCCGGACAGGCTACAATCAGCCCCAGCATTTT.

About this clone itself: This sample also contains other DNA sequences that code for the same CDR3. This chain uses TRBV5-6 with TRBJ2-6; the D gene is possibly TRBD2 (5 bases). CDR3 length: 16 residues. Per germline, CDR1 SGHDT and CDR2 YYEEEE. V lost 2 bases and J lost 0, with 9 bases in between. CDR3 residues: CASSLGLLSGANVLTF. The CDR3 DNA reads as TGTGCCAGCAGCTTAGGACTGCTCTCTGGGGCCAACGTCCTGACTTTC.